The rows below give T cell receptor beta chains drawn from one sample of a study of siplizumab effects on memory and regulatory T cells. Sequencing used immunoSEQ multiplex PCR; TCRdb keeps in-frame clones, though not all of them. The profile covers around 77,000 clones, with about 89% appearing a single time and approximately 31% taken by the ten largest. The sample taken for sequencing was CD8+ T cells sorted from blood. These receptors were taken from a human donor in good health. Each CDR3 is given with its conserved first and last residue. A D gene is named only where the DNA matches it firmly. Clone size is given for some rows only: seen once, a few or many times, or a class if the clone is expanded.

>-|TRBJ2-7|TRBV4-1|-
CASSQGTLREQYF
>-|TRBJ2-7|TRBV7-9|-
CASSSTRLVLSRGVVEQYF
>-|TRBJ2-1|TRBV2|-
CASSAFILYKQQSSYNEQFF
>-|TRBJ2-7|TRBV11-2|-
CASSLGDEQYF
>-|TRBJ2-1|TRBV5-5|-
CASTEIGDILTDEQFF
>-|TRBJ1-2|TRBV7-9|TRBD1
CASSLMGQENYGYTF
>-|TRBJ1-1|TRBV29-1|TRBD1
CSVARLGQGTTEAFF
>-|TRBJ2-7|TRBV11-2|-
CASSLFAAYEQYF
>-|TRBJ2-3|TRBV19|-
CASTSSARTDTQYF
>-|TRBJ2-5|TRBV6-5|-
CASSLRADETQYF
>-|TRBJ1-1|TRBV6-5|-
CASSTGIEAFF
>-|TRBJ1-2|TRBV15|-
CATSGNYGYTF
>-|TRBJ2-2|TRBV7-6|-
CASNQDRTGELFF
>-|TRBJ1-2|TRBV2|-
CASSGGTANYGYTF
>-|-|TRBV19|TRBD1
CASRGDRQGSNEQYF
>-|TRBJ2-7|TRBV4-1|-
CASSQGGPEQYF
>-|TRBJ2-1|TRBV4-1|-
CASSQEHTGSGSHEQFF
>-|TRBJ1-1|TRBV4-1|TRBD1
CAGSTGERTEAFF
>-|TRBJ2-7|TRBV5-1|TRBD1
CASRPGQAPSYEQYF
>-|TRBJ2-3|TRBV9|TRBD2
CASSADSGLAGGDTQYF
>-|TRBJ2-1|TRBV25-1|-
CASSVWDNSYNEQFF
>-|TRBJ2-2|TRBV19|-
CASRPLGDTGELFF
>-|TRBJ1-2|TRBV7-2|-
CASSFLGGPAYHGYTF
>-|TRBJ1-5|TRBV5-8|-
CASSPYTGSNQPQHF
>once|TRBJ2-3|TRBV1|-
CTSSPESSGRCADTQYF
>once|TRBJ2-5|TRBV5-4|-
CASGTFETQYF
>once|TRBJ2-7|TRBV19|-
CASSIDLVYEQYF
>-|TRBJ1-3|TRBV6-6|-
CASSYQAYLGNTIYF
>-|TRBJ2-7|TRBV4-2|TRBD2
CASSQETGGSTPYEQYF
>-|TRBJ2-7|TRBV19|-
CASSTSQGTYEQYF
>-|TRBJ2-3|TRBV7-9|-
CATARDGSLDTQYF
>-|TRBJ2-1|TRBV9|-
CASSVGSGSYNEQFF
>-|TRBJ1-1|TRBV29-1|-
CSVDPRVTAGRNTEAFF
>-|TRBJ2-7|TRBV27|-
CASSLTGNLVSYEQYF
>once|TRBJ1-1|TRBV4-1|-
CASSPGAGYKDTEAFF
>-|TRBJ2-3|TRBV12-5|-
CASGLVQGDTQYF
>-|TRBJ1-6|TRBV27|-
CASRPGLLEYSPLHF
>-|TRBJ1-1|TRBV25-1|-
CASSVTGNTEAFF
>-|TRBJ2-7|TRBV7-8|TRBD1
CASSFPDRDIPYEQYF
>-|TRBJ1-2|TRBV19|TRBD1
CASSIQGAGYGYTF
>once|TRBJ2-1|TRBV5-8|TRBD2
CASRPLAGSGNEQFF
>-|TRBJ2-1|TRBV9|TRBD2
CASSRWDVGLAGHNEQFF
>-|TRBJ1-1|TRBV5-1|-
CASSSGWLNTEAFF
>-|TRBJ2-3|TRBV7-3|TRBD2
CASRPQGKPGLAGGGFTDTQYF
>-|TRBJ2-6|TRBV18|-
CASSPSRGSALSGANVLTF
>-|TRBJ2-5|TRBV11-2|-
CASSPLSGETQYF
>-|TRBJ1-1|TRBV19|TRBD1
CASRGTGQFGEAFF
>-|TRBJ1-1|TRBV7-9|TRBD1
CASSFLTGGRTEAFF
>-|TRBJ2-1|TRBV9|-
CASGRRDFPAYNEQFF
>once|TRBJ1-6|TRBV7-8|-
CASSPQSSYNSPLHF
>-|TRBJ2-3|TRBV27|-
CASTNLFGGSTDTQYF
>-|TRBJ2-7|TRBV7-9|-
CASSLVSIHEQYF
>-|TRBJ1-2|TRBV27|-
CASSPIRGSYGYTF
>once|TRBJ2-3|TRBV19|-
CASSIGAGTDTQYF
>once|TRBJ2-7|TRBV4-2|-
CASSPNRDTEGSYEQYF
>-|TRBJ2-5|TRBV7-7|-
CASSLKGEETQYF